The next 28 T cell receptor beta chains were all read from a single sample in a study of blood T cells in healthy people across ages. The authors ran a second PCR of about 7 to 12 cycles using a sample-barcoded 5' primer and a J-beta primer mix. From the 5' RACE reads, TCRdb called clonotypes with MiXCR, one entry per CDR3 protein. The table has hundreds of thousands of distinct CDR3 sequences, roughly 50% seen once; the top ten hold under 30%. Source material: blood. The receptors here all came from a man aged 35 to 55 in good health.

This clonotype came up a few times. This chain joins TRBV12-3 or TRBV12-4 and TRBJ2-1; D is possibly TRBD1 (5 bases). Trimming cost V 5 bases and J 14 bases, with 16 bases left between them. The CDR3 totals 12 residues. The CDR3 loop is CASSTPQGSKFF. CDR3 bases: TGTGCCAGCAGTACCCCGCAGGGTAGTAAGTTCTTC.

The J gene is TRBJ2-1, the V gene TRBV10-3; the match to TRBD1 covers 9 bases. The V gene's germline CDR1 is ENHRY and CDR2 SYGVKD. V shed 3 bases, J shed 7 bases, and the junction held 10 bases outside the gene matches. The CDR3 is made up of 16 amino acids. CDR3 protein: CAISEPGQGSGNEQFF. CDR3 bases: TGTGCCATCAGTGAACCGGGACAGGGTAGTGGTAATGAGCAGTTCTTC.

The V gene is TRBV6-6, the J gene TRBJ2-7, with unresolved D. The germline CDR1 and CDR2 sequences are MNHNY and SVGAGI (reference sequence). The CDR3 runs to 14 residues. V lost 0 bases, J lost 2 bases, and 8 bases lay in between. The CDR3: CASSYSALAYEQYF. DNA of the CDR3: TGTGCCAGCAGTTACTCGGCGTTAGCCTACGAGCAGTACTTC.

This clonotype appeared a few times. The CDR3 DNA sequence: TGTGCCAGCAGCTCACCTTTTACAGCGGCCCAAGAGACCCAGTACTTC. This translates into CASSSPFTAAQETQYF. The chain employs TRBV28 and TRBJ2-5; D is perhaps TRBD2 (5 bases). The V end was cut by 6 bases, the J end by 1 base, with 18 bases between. The length of the CDR3 is 16 residues. Germline V gene sequence: CDR1 MDHEN, CDR2 SYDVKM.

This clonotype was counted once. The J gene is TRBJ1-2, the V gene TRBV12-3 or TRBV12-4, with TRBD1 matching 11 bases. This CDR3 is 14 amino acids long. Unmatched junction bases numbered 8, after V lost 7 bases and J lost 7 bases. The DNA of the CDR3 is TGTGCCAGCACCCGAGGACAGGGGGCGTTTGGCTACACCTTC. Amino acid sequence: CASTRGQGAFGYTF.

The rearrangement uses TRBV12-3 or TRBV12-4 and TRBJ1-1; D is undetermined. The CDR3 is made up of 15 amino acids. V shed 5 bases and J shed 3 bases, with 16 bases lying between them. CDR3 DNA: TGTGCCAGCAGTGGCAGGAGGCTTGGGGACACTGAAGCTTTCTTT. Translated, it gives CASSGRRLGDTEAFF.

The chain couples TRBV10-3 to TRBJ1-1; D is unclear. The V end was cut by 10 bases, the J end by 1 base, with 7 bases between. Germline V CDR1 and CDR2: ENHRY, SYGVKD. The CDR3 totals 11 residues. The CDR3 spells CATEENTEAFF. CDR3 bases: TGTGCCACCGAGGAGAACACTGAAGCTTTCTTT.

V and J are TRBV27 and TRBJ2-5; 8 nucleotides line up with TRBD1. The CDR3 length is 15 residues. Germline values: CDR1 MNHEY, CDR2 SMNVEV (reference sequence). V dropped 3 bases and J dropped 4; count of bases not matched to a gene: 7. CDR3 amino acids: CASSFGTGSLETQYF. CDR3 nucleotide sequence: TGTGCCAGCAGTTTCGGGACAGGCTCGCTAGAGACCCAGTACTTC.

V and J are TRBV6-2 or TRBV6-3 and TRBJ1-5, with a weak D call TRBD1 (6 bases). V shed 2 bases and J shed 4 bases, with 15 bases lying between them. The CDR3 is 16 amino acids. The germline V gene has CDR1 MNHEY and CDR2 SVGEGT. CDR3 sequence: CASSYVGEQGNQPQHF. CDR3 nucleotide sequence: TGTGCCAGCAGTTACGTTGGGGAACAGGGAAATCAGCCCCAGCATTTT.

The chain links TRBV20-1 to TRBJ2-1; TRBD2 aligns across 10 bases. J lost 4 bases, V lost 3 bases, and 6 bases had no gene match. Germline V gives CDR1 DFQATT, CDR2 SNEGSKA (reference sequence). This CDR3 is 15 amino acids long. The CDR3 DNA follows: TGCAGTGCTAGTCCCACTAGCGGGGTTTACAATGAGCAGTTCTTC. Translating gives CSASPTSGVYNEQFF.

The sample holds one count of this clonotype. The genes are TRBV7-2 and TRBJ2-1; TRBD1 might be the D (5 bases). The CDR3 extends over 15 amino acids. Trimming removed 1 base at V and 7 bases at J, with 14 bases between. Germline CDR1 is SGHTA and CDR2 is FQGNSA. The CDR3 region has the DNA TGTGCCAGCAGCTTAGGTAGCCCGACAGTTAATGAGCAGTTCTTC. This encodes CASSLGSPTVNEQFF.

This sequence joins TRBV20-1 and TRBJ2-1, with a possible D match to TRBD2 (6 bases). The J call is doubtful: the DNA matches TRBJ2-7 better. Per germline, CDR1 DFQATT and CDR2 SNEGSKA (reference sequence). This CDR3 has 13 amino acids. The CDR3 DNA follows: TGCAGTGCTACCAGGGACTCCTACAATGAGCAGTACTTC. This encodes CSATRDSYNEQYF.

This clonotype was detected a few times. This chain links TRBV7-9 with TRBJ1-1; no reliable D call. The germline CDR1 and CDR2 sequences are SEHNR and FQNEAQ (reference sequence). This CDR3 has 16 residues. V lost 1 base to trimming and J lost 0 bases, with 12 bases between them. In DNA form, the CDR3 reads TGTGCCAGCAGCTTAGGAGGCCGCGGTGTGAACACTGAAGCTTTCTTT. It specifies CASSLGGRGVNTEAFF.

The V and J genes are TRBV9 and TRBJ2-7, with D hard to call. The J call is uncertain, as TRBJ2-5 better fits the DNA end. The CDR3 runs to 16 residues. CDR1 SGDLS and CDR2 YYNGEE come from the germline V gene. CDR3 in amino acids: CASSVDGSTGPETQYF. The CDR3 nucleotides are TGTGCCAGCAGCGTAGATGGCAGCACCGGTCCGGAGACCCAGTACTTC.

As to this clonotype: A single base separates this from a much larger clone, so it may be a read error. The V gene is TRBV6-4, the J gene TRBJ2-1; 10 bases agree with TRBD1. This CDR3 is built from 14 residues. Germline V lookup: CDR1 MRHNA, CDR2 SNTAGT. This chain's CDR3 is CASRDSGQGFEQFF. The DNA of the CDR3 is TGTGCCAGCAGGGACTCGGGACAGGGGTTTGAGCAGTTCTTC.

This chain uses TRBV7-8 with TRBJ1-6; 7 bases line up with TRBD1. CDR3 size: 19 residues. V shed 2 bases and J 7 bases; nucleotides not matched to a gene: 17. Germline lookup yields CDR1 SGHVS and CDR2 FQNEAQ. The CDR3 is CASSLLGAGGNRGNSPLHF. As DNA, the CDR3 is TGTGCCAGCAGCTTACTCGGGGCAGGGGGAAACCGAGGGAATTCACCCCTCCACTTT. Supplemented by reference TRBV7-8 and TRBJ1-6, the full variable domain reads GAGVSQSPRYKVAKRGQDVALRCDPISGHVSLFWYQQALGQGPEFLTYFQNEAQLDKSGLPSDRFFAERPEGSVSTLKIQRTQQEDSAVYLCASSLLGAGGNRGNSPLHFGNGTRLTVT.

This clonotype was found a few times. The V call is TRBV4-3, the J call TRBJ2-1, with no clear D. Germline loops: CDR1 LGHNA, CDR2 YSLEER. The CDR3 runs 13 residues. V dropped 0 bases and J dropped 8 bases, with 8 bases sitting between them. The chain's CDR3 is CASSQDLNDEQFF. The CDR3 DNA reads TGCGCCAGCAGCCAAGATCTGAACGATGAGCAGTTCTTC.

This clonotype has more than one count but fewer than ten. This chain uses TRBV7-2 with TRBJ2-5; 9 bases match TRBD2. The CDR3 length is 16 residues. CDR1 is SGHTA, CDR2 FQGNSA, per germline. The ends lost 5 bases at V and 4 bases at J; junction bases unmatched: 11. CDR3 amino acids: CASSQVVSGRGETQYF. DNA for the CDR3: TGTGCCAGCAGCCAAGTAGTTAGCGGGAGAGGAGAGACCCAGTACTTC.

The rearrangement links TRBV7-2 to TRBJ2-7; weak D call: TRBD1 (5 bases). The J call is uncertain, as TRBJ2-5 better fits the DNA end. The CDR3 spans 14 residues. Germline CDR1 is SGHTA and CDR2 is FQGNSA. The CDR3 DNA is TGTGCCAGCAGCTTGGAAGGGGTGCTTGTGACCCAGTACTTC. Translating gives CASSLEGVLVTQYF.

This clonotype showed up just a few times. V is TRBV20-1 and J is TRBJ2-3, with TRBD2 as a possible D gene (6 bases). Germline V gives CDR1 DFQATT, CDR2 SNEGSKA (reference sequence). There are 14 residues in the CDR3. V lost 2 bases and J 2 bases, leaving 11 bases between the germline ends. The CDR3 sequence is CSARWGVATDTQYF. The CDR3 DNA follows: TGCAGTGCTAGATGGGGGGTCGCCACAGATACGCAGTATTTT.

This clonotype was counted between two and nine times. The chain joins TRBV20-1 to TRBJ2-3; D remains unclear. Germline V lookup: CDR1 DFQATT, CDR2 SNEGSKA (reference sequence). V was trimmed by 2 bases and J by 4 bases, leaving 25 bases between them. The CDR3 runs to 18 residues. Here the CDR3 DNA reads TGCAGTGCTAGACCCCTTCGAGACTTGGCCCTGGGCGCAGATACGCAGTATTTT. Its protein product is CSARPLRDLALGADTQYF.

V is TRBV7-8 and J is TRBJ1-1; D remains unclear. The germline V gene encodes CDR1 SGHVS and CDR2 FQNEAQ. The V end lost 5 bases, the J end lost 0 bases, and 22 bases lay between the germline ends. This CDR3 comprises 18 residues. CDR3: CASSPRERELRLNTEAFF. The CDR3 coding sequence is TGTGCCAGCAGCCCCCGGGAGCGGGAGCTCCGATTGAACACTGAAGCTTTCTTT.

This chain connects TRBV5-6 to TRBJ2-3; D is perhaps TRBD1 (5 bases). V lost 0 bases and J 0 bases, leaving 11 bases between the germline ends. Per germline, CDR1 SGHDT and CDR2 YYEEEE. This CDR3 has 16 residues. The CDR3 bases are TGTGCCAGCAGCTTGGTAGGGGCGAGGAGCACAGATACGCAGTATTTT. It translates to CASSLVGARSTDTQYF.

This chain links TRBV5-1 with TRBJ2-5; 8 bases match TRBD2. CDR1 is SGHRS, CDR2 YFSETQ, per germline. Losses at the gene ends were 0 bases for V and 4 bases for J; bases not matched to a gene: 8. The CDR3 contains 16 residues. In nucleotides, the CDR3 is TGCGCCAGCAGCTTGGCCCGAGCGGGGGCAGGAGAGACCCAGTACTTC. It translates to CASSLARAGAGETQYF.

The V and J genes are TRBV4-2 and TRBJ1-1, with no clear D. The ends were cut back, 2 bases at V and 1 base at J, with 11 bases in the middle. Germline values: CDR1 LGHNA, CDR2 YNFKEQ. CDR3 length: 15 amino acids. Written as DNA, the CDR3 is TGTGCCAGCAGCCAATCCGAGGTTACGAACACTGAAGCTTTCTTT. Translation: CASSQSEVTNTEAFF.

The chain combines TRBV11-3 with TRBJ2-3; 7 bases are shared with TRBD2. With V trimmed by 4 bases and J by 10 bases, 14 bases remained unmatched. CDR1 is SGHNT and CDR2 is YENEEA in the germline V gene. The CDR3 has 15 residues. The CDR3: CASSSLEAGETAQYF. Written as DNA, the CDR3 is TGTGCCAGCAGCTCCCTGGAGGCGGGAGAAACGGCGCAGTATTTT.

The CDR3 sequence is CASSKGTGYQWANVLTF. The DNA for the CDR3 is TGCGCCAGCAGCAAAGGGACAGGGTATCAATGGGCCAACGTCCTGACTTTC. The chain combines TRBV5-1 with TRBJ2-6; the match to TRBD1 covers 9 bases. Germline CDR1 SGHRS, CDR2 YFSETQ. The CDR3 contains 17 residues. Germline trimming cut 4 bases from V and 5 bases from J; bases unmatched to any gene: 10.

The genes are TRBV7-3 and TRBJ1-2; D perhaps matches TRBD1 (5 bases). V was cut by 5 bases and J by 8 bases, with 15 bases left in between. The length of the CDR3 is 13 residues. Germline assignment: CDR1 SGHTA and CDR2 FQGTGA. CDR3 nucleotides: TGTGCCAGCAGCCTCAACGAGGGGTGGGGCTACACCTTC. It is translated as CASSLNEGWGYTF. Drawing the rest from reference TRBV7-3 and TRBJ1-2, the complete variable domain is GAGVSQTPSNKVTEKGKYVELRCDPISGHTALYWYRQSLGQGPEFLIYFQGTGAADDSGLPNDRFFAVRPEGSVSTLKIQRTERGDSAVYLCASSLNEGWGYTFGSGTRLTVV.